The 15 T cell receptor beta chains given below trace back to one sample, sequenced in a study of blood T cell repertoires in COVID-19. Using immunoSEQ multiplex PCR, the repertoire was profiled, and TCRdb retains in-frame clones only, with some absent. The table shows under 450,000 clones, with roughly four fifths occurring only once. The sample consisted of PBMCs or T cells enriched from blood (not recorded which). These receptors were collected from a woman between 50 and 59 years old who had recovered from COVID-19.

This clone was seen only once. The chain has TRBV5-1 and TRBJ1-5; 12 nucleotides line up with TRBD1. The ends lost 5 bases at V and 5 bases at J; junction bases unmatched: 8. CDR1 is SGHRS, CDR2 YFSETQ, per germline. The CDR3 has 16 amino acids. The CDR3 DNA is TGCGCCAGCAGTTGGGACAGGGGGCGAGGGGATCAGCCCCAGCATTTT. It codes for CASSWDRGRGDQPQHF.

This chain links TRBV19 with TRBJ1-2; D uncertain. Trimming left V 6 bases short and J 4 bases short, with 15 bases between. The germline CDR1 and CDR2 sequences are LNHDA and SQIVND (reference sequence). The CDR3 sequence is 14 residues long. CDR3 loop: CASRRPEGFYGYTF. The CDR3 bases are TGTGCCAGTAGGCGGCCGGAGGGCTTCTATGGCTACACCTTC.

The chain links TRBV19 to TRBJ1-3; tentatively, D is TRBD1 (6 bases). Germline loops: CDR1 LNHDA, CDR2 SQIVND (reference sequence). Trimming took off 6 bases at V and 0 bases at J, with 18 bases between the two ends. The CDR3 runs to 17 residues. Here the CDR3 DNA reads TGTGCCAGTAGCAAAGGAGGACAGCTCCGCTCTGGAAACACCATATATTTT. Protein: CASSKGGQLRSGNTIYF.

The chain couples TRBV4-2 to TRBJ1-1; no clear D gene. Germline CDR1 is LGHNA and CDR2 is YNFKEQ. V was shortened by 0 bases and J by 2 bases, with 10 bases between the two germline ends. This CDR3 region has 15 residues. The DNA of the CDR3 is TGTGCCAGCAGCCAAGAATTCGCAGGAAACACTGAAGCTTTCTTT. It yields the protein CASSQEFAGNTEAFF.

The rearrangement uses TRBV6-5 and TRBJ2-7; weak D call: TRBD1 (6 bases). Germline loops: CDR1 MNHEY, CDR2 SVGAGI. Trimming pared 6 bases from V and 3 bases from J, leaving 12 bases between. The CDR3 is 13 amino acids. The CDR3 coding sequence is TGTGCCAGCAGCCCCGGACAGAGCTACGAGCAGTACTTC. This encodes CASSPGQSYEQYF.

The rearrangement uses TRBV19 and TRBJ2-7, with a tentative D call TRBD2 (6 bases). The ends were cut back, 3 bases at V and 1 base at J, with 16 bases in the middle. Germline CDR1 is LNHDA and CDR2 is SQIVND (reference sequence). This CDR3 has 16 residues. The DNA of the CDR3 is TGTGCCAGTAGTATTAGCGGTACCTTTACATCCTACGAGCAGTACTTC. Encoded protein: CASSISGTFTSYEQYF.

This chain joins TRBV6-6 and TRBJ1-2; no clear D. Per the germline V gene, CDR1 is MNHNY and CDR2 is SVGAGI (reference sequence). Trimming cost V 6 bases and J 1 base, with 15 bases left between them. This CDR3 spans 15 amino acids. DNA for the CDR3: TGTGCCAGCAGATCTGAGATACTAATTAACTATGGCTACACCTTC. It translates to CASRSEILINYGYTF.

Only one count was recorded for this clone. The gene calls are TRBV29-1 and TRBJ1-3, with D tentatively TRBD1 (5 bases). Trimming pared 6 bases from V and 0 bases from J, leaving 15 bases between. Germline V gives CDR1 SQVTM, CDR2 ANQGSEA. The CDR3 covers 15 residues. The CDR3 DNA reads TGCAGCGTCGCCGGCGGGGACTCCTCTGGAAACACCATATATTTT. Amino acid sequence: CSVAGGDSSGNTIYF.

Here the CDR3 DNA reads TGTGCTAGTGGCCGGACAGGGTACAATGAGCAGTTCTTC. Translation: CASGRTGYNEQFF. The genes are TRBV12-5 and TRBJ2-1; 8 positions agree with TRBD1. Germline V CDR1 and CDR2: LGHNT, FRNRAP. V dropped 6 bases and J dropped 4; count of bases not matched to a gene: 2. This CDR3 comprises 13 residues. The variable domain in full, with the rest retrieved from reference TRBV12-5 and TRBJ2-1, is DARVTQTPRHKVTEMGQEVTMRCQPILGHNTVFWYRQTMMQGLELLAYFRNRAPLDDSGMPKDRFSAEMPDATLATLKIQPSEPRDSAVYFCASGRTGYNEQFFGPGTRLTVL.

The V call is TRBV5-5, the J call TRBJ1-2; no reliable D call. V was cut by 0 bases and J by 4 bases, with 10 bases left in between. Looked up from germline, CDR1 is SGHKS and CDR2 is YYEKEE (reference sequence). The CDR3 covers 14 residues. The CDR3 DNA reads TGTGCCAGCAGCTTGGGTTCAGGAGGCTATGGCTACACCTTC. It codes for CASSLGSGGYGYTF.

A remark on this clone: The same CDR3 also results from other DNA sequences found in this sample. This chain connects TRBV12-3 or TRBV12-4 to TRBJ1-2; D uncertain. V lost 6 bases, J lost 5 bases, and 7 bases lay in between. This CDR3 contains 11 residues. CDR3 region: CASSTGYGYTF. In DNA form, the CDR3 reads TGTGCCAGCAGCACCGGTTATGGCTACACCTTC.

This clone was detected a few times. CDR3 bases: TGTGCCAGCTCCCCCGGGACAGGAACCTCCTATGGCTACACCTTC. Translating gives CASSPGTGTSYGYTF. The gene calls are TRBV18 and TRBJ1-2; 8 bases fit TRBD1. The CDR3 spans 15 residues. V was clipped by 6 bases and J by 4 bases; unmatched bases: 10. Looked up from germline, CDR1 is KGHSH and CDR2 is LQKENI.

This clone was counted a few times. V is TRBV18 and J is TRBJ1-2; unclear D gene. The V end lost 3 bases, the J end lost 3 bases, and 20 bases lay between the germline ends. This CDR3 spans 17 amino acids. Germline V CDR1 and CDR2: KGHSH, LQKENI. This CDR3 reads CASSPRARIGEDYGYTF. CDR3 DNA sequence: TGTGCCAGCTCACCCCGGGCTCGCATCGGGGAGGACTATGGCTACACCTTC.

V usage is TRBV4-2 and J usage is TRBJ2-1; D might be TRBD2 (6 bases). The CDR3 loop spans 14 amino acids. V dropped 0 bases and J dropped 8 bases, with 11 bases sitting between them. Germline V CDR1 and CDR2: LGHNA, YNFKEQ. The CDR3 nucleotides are TGTGCCAGCAGCCAAGATGGGGGGTTCGATGAGCAGTTCTTC. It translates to CASSQDGGFDEQFF.

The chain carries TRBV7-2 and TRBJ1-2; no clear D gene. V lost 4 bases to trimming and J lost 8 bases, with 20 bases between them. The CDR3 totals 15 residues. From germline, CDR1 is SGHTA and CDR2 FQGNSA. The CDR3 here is CASSSRPGEGIGYTF. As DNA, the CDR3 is TGTGCCAGCAGCTCCAGACCCGGGGAAGGGATAGGCTACACCTTC.